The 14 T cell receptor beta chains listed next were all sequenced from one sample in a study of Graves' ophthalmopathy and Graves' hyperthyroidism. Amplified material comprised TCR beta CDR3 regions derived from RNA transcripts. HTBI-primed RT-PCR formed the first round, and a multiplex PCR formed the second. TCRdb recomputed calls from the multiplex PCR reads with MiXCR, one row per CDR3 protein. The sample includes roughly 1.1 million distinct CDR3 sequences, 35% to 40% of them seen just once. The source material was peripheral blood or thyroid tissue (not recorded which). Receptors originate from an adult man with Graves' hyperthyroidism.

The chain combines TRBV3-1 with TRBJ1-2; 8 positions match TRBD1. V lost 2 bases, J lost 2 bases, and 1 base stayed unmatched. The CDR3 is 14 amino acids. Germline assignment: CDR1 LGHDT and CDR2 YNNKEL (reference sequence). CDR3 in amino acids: CASSQWTGNYGYTF. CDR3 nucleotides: TGTGCCAGCAGCCAATGGACAGGGAACTATGGCTACACCTTC.

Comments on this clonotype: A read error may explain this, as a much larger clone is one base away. The CDR3, as DNA: TGTGCCAGCAGCGTAGAGGTGCCAGGGGTTCAAGAGACCCAGTACTTC. This translates into CASSVEVPGVQETQYF. The chain employs TRBV9 and TRBJ2-5, with D possibly TRBD1 on 6 matching bases. Germline CDR1 SGDLS, CDR2 YYNGEE. This CDR3 contains 16 residues. Trimming pared 0 bases from V and 2 bases from J, leaving 14 bases between.

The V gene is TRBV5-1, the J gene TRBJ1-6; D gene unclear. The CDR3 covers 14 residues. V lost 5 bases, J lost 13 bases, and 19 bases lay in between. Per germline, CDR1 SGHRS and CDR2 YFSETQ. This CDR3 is CASRIRTSGRPLHF. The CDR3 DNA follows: TGCGCCAGCAGAATAAGGACTAGCGGGAGGCCCCTCCACTTT.

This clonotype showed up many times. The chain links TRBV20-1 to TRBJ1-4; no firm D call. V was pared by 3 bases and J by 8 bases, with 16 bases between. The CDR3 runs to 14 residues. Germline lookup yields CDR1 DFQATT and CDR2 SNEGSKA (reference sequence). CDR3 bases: TGCAGTGCTAGTTTGGGGAGTTTAGGGGAAAAACTGTTTTTT. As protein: CSASLGSLGEKLFF.

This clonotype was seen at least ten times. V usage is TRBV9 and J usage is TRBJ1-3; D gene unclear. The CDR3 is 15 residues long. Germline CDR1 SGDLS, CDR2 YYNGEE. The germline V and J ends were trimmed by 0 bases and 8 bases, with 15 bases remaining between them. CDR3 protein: CASSVDIGPADTIYF. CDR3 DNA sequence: TGTGCCAGCAGCGTAGACATAGGGCCGGCGGACACCATATATTTT.

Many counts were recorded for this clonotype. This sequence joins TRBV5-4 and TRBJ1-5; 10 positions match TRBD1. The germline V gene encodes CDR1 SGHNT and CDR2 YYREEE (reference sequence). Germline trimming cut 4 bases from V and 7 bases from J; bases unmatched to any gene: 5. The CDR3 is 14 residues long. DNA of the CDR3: TGTGCCAGCAGCCGACAGGGGGCACAGCAGCCCCAGCATTTT. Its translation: CASSRQGAQQPQHF.

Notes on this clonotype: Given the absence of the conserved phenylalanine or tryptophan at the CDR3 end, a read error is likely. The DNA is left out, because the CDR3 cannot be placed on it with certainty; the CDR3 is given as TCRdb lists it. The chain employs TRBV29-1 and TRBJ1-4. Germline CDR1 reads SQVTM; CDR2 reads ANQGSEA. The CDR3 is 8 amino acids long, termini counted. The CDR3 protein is CSVAAGGL.

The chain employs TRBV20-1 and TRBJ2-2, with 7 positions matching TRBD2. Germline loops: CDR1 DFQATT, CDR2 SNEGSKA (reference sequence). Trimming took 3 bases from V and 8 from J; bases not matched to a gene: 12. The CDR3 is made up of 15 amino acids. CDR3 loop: CSARLAGALSGELFF. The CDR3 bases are TGCAGTGCTAGGTTGGCGGGAGCTCTCTCTGGGGAGCTGTTTTTT.

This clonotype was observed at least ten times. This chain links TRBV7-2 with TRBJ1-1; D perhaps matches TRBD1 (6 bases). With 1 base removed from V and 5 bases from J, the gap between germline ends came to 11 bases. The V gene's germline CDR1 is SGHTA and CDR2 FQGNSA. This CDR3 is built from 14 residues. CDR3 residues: CASSLGTAVTEAFF. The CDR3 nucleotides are TGTGCCAGCAGCTTAGGGACAGCTGTAACTGAAGCTTTCTTT.

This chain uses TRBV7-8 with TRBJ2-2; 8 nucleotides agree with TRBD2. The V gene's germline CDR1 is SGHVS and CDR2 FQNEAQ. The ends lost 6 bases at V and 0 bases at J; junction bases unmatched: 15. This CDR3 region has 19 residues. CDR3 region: CASRQGRSFSGANTGELFF. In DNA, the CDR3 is TGTGCCAGCAGGCAAGGCCGATCCTTTAGCGGGGCGAACACCGGGGAGCTGTTTTTT.

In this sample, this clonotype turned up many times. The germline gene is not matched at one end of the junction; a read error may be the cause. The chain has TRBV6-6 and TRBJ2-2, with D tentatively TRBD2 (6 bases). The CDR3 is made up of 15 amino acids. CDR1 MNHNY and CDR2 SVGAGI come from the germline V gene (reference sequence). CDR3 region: CASSYLGGNTGELFF. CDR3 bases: TGTGCCAGCAGCTACTTGGGGGGGAACACCGGGGAGCTGTTTTTT.

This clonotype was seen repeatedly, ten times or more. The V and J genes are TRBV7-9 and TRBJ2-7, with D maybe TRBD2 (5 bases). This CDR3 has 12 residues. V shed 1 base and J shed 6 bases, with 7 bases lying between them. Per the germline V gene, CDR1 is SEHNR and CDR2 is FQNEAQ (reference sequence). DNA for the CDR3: TGTGCCAGCAGCTTAGGCGGGCGCGAGCAGTACTTC. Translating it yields CASSLGGREQYF.

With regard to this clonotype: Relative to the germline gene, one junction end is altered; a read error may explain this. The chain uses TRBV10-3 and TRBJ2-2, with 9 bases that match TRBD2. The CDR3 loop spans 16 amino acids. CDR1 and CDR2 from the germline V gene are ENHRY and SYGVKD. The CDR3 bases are TGTGCCATCAGTGAGGGACTAGCGCAGAACACCGGGGAGCTGTCTTGG. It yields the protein CAISEGLAQNTGELSW.

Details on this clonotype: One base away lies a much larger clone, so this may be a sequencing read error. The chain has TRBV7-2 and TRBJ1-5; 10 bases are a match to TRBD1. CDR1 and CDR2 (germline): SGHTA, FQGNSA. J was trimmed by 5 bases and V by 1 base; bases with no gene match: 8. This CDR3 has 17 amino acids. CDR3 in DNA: TGTACCAGCAGCTTAGAGGGACAGGGGAGGCGAGATCAGCCCCAGCATTTT. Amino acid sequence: CTSSLEGQGRRDQPQHF.